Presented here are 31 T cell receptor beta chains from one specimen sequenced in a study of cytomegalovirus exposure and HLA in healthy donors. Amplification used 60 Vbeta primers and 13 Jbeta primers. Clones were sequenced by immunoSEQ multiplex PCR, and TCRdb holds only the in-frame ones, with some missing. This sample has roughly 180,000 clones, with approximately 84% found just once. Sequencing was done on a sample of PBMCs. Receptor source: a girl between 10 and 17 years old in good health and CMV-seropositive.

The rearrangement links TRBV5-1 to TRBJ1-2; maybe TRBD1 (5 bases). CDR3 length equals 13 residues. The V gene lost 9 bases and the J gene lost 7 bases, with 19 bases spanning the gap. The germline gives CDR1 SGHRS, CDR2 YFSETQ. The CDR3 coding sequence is TGCGCCACACATGGGCAGGGTTCAGGTGGCTACACCTTC. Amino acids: CATHGQGSGGYTF.

The CDR3 nucleotides read TGTGCCATCCGCCAGGGTATGAACACTGAAGCTTTCTTT. It translates to CAIRQGMNTEAFF. The rearrangement joins TRBV2 to TRBJ1-1; tentatively, D is TRBD1 (5 bases). The CDR3 length is 13 residues. Germline CDR1 reads SNHLY; CDR2 reads FYNNEI. V lost 10 bases to trimming and J lost 0 bases, with 12 bases between them.

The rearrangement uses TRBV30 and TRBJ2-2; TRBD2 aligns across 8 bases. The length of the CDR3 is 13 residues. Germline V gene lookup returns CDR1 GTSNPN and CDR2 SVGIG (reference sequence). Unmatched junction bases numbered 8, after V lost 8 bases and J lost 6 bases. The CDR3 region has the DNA TGTGCCCGCGGGGGGATCAGTCCCGGGGAGCTGTTTTTT. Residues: CARGGISPGELFF. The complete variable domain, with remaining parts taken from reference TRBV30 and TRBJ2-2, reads SQTIHQWPATLVQPVGSPLSLECTVEGTSNPNLYWYRQAAGRGLQLLFYSVGIGQISSEVPQNLSASRPQDRQFILSSKKLLLSDSGFYLCARGGISPGELFFGEGSRLTVL.

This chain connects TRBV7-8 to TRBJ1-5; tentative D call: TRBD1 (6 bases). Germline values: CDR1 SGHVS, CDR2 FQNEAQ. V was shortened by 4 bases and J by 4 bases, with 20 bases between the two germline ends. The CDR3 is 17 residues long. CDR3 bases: TGTGCCAGCAGCTCCAACTTACTTCGACAGGTTAATCAGCCCCAGCATTTT. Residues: CASSSNLLRQVNQPQHF.

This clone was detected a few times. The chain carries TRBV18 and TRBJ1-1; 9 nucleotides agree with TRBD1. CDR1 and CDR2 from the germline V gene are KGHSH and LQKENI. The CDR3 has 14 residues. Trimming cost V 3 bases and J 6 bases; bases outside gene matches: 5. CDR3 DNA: TGTGCCAGCTCACCGGGACAGGGCGACTCTGAAGCTTTCTTT. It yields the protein CASSPGQGDSEAFF.

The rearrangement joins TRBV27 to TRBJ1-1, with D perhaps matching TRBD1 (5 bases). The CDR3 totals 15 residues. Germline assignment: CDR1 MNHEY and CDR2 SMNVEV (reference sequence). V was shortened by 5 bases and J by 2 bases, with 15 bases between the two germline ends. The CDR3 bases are TGTGCCAGCAGTCCGGGGGGGACCGTAAACACTGAAGCTTTCTTT. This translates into CASSPGGTVNTEAFF.

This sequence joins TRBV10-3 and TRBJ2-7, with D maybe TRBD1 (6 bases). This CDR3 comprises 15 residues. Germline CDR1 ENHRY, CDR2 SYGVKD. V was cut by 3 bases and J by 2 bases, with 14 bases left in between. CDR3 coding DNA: TGTGCCATCAGTGATGATGTGGGGGCCACCTACGAGCAGTACTTC. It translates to CAISDDVGATYEQYF.

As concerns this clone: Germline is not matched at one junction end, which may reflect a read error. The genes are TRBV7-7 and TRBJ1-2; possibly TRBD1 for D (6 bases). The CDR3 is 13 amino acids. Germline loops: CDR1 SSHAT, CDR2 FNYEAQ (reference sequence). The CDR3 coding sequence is TGTGCTAGCAGCTTACAGGGTAACTATGGCTACACCTTC. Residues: CASSLQGNYGYTF.

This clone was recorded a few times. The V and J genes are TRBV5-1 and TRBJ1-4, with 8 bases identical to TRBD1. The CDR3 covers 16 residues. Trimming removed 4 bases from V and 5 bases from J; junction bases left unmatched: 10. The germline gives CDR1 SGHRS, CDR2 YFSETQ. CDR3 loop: CASSVRRTGKNEKLFF. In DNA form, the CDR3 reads TGCGCCAGCAGCGTAAGACGGACAGGGAAGAATGAAAAACTGTTTTTT.

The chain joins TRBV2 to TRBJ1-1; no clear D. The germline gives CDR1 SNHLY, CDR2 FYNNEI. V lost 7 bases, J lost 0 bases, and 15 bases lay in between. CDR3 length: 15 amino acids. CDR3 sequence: CASTAIEIMNTEAFF. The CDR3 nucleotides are TGTGCCAGCACCGCGATCGAAATAATGAACACTGAAGCTTTCTTT. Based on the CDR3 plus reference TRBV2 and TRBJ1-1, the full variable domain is EPEVTQTPSHQVTQMGQEVILRCVPISNHLYFYWYRQILGQKVEFLVSFYNNEISEKSEIFDDQFSVERPDGSNFTLKIRSTKLEDSAMYFCASTAIEIMNTEAFFGQGTRLTVV.

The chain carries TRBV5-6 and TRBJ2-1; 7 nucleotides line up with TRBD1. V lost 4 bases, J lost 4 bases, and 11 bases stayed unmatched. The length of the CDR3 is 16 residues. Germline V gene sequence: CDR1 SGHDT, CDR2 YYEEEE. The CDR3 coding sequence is TGTGCCAGCAGCCAAACGACAGGGCTACCGTACAATGAGCAGTTCTTC. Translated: CASSQTTGLPYNEQFF.

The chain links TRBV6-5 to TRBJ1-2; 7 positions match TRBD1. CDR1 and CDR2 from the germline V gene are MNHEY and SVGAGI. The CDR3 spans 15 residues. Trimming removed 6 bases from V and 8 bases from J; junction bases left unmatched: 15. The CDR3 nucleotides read TGTGCCAGCAGCCAGACAGGGACGCCCCCGGGAGGCTACACCTTC. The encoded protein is CASSQTGTPPGGYTF.

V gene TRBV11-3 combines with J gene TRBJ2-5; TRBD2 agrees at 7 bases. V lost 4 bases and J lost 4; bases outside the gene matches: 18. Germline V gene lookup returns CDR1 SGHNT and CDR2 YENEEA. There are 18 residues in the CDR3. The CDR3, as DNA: TGTGCCAGCAGCTCCCCGAGAGGGGCCAGCGGGGCAGGAGAGACCCAGTACTTC. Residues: CASSSPRGASGAGETQYF.

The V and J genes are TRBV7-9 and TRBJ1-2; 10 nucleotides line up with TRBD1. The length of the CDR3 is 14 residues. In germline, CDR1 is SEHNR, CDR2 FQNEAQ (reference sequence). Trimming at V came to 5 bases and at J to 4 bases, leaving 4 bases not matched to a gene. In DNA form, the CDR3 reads TGTGCCAGCAGCCCGACAGGGGGCGGCTATGGCTACACCTTC. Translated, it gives CASSPTGGGYGYTF. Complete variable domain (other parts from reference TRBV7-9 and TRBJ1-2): DTGVSQNPRHKITKRGQNVTFRCDPISEHNRLYWYRQTLGQGPEFLTYFQNEAQLEKSRLLSDRFSAERPKGSFSTLEIQRTEQGDSAMYLCASSPTGGGYGYTFGSGTRLTVV.

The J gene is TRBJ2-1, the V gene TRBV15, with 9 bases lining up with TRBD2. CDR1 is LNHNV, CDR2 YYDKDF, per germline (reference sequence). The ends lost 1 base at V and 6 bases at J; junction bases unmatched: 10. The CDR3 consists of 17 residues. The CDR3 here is CATSRASGTSSGNEQFF. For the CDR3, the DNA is TGTGCCACCAGCAGAGCATCCGGGACTAGCTCGGGCAATGAGCAGTTCTTC.

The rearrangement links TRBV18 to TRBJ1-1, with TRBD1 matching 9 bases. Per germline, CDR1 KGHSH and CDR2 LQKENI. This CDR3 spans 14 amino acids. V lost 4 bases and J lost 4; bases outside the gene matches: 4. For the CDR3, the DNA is TGTGCCAGCTCACTACAGGGGGCGTCCACTGAAGCTTTCTTT. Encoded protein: CASSLQGASTEAFF.

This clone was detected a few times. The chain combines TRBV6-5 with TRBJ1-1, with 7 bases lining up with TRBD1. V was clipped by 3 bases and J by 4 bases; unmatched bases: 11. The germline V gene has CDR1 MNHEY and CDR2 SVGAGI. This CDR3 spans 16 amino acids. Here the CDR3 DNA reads TGTGCCAGCAGTTATGGACAGGTAGCCTTTAGCACTGAAGCTTTCTTT. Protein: CASSYGQVAFSTEAFF.

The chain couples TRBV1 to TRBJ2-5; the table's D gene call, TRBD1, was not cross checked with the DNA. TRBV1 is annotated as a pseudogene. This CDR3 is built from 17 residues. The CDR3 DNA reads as TGCACCAGCAGCCAACCGGGACAGGGGGCGGGTGGAGAGACCCAGTACTTC. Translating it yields CTSSQPGQGAGGETQYF.

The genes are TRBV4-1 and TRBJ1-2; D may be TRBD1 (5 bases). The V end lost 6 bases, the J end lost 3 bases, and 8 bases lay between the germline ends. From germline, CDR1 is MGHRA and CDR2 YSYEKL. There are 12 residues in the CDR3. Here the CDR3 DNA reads TGCGCCAGCAGGGGACTCCACTATGGCTACACCTTC. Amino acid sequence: CASRGLHYGYTF.

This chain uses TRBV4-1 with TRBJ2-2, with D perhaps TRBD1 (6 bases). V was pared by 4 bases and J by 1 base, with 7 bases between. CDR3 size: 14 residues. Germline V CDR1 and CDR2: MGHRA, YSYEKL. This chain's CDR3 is CASSPGQNTGELFF. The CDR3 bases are TGCGCCAGCAGCCCGGGACAGAACACCGGGGAGCTGTTTTTT.

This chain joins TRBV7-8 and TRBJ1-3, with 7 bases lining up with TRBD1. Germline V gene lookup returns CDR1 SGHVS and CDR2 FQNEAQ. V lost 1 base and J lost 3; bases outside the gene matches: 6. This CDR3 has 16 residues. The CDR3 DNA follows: TGTGCCAGCAGCTTAGGACAGGGTGACTATGGAAACACCATATATTTT. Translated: CASSLGQGDYGNTIYF. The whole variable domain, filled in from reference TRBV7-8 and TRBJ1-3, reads GAGVSQSPRYKVAKRGQDVALRCDPISGHVSLFWYQQALGQGPEFLTYFQNEAQLDKSGLPSDRFFAERPEGSVSTLKIQRTQQEDSAVYLCASSLGQGDYGNTIYFGEGSWLTVV.

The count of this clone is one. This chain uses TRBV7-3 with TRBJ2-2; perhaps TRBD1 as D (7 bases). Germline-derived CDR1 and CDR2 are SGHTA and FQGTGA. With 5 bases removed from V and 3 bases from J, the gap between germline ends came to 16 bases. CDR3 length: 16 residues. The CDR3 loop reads CASSPSRGAYTGELFF. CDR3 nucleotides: TGTGCCAGCAGCCCTTCCAGGGGGGCTTACACCGGGGAGCTGTTTTTT. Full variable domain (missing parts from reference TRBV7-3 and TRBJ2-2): GAGVSQTPSNKVTEKGKYVELRCDPISGHTALYWYRQSLGQGPEFLIYFQGTGAADDSGLPNDRFFAVRPEGSVSTLKIQRTERGDSAVYLCASSPSRGAYTGELFFGEGSRLTVL.

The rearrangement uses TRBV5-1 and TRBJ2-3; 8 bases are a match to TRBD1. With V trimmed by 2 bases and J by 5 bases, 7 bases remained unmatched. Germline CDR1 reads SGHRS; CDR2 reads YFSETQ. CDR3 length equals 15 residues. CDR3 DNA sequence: TGCGCCAGCAGCTTTGGGACAGGAACCAGAGATACGCAGTATTTT. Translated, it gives CASSFGTGTRDTQYF.

Written as DNA, the CDR3 is TGTGCCAGCAGTCCGGGACAGGGGCTCGGTGGGGCCAACGTCCTGACTTTC. The encoded protein is CASSPGQGLGGANVLTF. V and J are TRBV2 and TRBJ2-6; 10 positions match TRBD1. The CDR3 runs 17 residues. Germline CDR1 and CDR2: SNHLY and FYNNEI. The ends lost 5 bases at V and 3 bases at J; junction bases unmatched: 7. The whole variable domain, remainder taken from reference TRBV2 and TRBJ2-6, is EPEVTQTPSHQVTQMGQEVILRCVPISNHLYFYWYRQILGQKVEFLVSFYNNEISEKSEIFDDQFSVERPDGSNFTLKIRSTKLEDSAMYFCASSPGQGLGGANVLTFGAGSRLTVL.

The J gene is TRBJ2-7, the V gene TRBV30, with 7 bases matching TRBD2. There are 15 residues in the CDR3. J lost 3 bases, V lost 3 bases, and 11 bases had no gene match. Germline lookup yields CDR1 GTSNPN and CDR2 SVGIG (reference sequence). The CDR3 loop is CAWSWRGSTLYEQYF. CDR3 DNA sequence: TGTGCCTGGAGCTGGCGGGGGAGTACCCTCTACGAGCAGTACTTC.

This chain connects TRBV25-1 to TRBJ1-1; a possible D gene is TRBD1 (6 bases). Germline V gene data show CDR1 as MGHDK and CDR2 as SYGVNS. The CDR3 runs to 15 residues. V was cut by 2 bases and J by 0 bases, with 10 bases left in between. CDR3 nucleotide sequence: TGTGCCAGCAGTGAAGGACAGAGATTGAACACTGAAGCTTTCTTT. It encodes CASSEGQRLNTEAFF.

Here the CDR3 reads CASSVGQSYGYTF. The DNA for the CDR3 is TGTGCCAGCAGCGTAGGACAGTCCTATGGCTACACCTTC. The chain employs TRBV9 and TRBJ1-2, with D possibly matching TRBD1 (5 bases). Deletions cut 0 bases from V and 4 bases from J, with 7 bases between. Germline V CDR1 and CDR2: SGDLS, YYNGEE. There are 13 residues in the CDR3. Looking up the rest from reference TRBV9 and TRBJ1-2 gives the full variable domain: DSGVTQTPKHLITATGQRVTLRCSPRSGDLSVYWYQQSLDQGLQFLIQYYNGEERAKGNILERFSAQQFPDLHSELNLSSLELGDSALYFCASSVGQSYGYTFGSGTRLTVV.

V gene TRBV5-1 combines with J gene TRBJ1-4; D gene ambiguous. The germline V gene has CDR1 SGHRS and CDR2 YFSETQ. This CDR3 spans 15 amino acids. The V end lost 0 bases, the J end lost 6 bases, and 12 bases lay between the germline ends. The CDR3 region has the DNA TGCGCCAGCAGCTTGGGGACGGGAAGAGATGAAAAACTGTTTTTT. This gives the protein CASSLGTGRDEKLFF.

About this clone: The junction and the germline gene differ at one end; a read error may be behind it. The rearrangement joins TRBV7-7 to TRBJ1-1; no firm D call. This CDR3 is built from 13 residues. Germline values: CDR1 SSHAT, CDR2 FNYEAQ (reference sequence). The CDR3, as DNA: TGTGCTAGCAGCCCTAGACTGAACACTGAAGCTTTCTTT. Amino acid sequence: CASSPRLNTEAFF.

Written as DNA, the CDR3 is TGTGCCTGGAGTGTAGAAGGGGGTGACCTAGAGACCCAGTACTTC. Its protein product is CAWSVEGGDLETQYF. This sequence joins TRBV30 and TRBJ2-5; D perhaps matches TRBD1 (6 bases). Germline CDR1 GTSNPN, CDR2 SVGIG (reference sequence). V was clipped by 0 bases and J by 4 bases, with 15 bases between them. The CDR3 covers 15 residues.

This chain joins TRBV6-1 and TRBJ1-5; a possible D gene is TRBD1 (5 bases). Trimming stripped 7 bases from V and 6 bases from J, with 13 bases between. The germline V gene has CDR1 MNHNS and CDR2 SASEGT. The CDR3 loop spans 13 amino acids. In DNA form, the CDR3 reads TGTGCCAGCACTGAGGGGCGCTTTCAGCCCCAGCATTTT. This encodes CASTEGRFQPQHF.